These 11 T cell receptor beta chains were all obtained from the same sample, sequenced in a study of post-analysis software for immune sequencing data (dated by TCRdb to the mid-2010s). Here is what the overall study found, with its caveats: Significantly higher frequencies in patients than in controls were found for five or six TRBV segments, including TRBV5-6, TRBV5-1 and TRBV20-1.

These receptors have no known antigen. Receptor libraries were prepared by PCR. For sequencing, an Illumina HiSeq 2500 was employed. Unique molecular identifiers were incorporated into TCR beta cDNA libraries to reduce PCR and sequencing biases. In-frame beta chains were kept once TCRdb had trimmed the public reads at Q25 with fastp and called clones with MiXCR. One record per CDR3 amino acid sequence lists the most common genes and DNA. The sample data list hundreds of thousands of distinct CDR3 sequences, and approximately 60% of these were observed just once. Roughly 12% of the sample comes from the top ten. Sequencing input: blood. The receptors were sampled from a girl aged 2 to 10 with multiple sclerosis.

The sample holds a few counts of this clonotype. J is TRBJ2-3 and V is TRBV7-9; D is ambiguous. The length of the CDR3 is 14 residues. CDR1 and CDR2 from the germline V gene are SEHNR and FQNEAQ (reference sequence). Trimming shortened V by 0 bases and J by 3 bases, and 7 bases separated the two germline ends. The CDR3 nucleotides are TGTGCCAGCAGCTTAGCCGGCAGAACAGATACGCAGTATTTT. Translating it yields CASSLAGRTDTQYF.

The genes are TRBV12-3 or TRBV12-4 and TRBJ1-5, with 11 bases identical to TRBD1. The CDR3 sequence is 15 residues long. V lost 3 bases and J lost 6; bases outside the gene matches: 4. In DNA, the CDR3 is TGTGCCAGCAGTTTTAGGGGACAGGGGGTTCAGCCCCAGCATTTT. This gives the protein CASSFRGQGVQPQHF.

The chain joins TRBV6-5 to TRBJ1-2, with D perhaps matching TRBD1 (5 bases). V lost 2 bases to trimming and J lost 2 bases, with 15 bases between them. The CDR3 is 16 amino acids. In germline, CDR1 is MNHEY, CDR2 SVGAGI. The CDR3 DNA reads TGTGCCAGCAGTTACGTGGGGCGCGTCGGGAACTATGGCTACACCTTC. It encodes CASSYVGRVGNYGYTF.

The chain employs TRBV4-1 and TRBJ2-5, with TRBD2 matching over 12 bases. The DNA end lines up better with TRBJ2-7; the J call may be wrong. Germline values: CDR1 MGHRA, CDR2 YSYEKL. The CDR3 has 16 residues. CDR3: CASSQEMTSGSYEQYF. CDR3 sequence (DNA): TGCGCCAGCAGCCAAGAGATGACTAGCGGGAGCTACGAGCAGTACTTC.

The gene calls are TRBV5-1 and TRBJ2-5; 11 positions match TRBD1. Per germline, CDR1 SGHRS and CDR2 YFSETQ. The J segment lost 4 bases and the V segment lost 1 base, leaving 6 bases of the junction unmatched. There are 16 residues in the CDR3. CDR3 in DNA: TGCGCCAGCAGCTTGACAGGACAGGGGGCAAGAGAGACCCAGTACTTC. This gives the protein CASSLTGQGARETQYF. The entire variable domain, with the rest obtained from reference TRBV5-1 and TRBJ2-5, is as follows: KAGVTQTPRYLIKTRGQQVTLSCSPISGHRSVSWYQQTPGQGLQFLFEYFSETQRNKGNFPGRFSGRQFSNSRSEMNVSTLELGDSALYLCASSLTGQGARETQYFGPGTRLLVL.

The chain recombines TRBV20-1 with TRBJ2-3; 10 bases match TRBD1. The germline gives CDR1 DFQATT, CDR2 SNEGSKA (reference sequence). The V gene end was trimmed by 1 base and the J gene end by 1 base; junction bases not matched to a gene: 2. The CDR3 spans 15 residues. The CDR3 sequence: CSARVGTGGTDTQYF. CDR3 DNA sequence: TGCAGTGCTAGAGTCGGGACAGGGGGCACAGATACGCAGTATTTT.

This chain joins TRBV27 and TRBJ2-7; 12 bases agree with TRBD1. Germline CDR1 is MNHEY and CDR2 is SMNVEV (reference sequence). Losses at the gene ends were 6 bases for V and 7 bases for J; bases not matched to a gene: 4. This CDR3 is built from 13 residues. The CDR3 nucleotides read TGTGCCAGCAGCTGGGACAGGGGGCAAGAGCAGTACTTC. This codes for CASSWDRGQEQYF.

The CDR3 is CASSPKAGGPPSTDTQYF. The CDR3 DNA reads as TGTGCCAGCAGCCCAAAAGCGGGGGGGCCGCCTAGCACAGATACGCAGTATTTT. The chain is built from TRBV7-9 and TRBJ2-3; 10 bases fit TRBD2. CDR3 size: 18 residues. The V segment lost 5 bases and the J segment 0 bases; nucleotides outside the gene matches: 11. Germline values: CDR1 SEHNR, CDR2 FQNEAQ (reference sequence).

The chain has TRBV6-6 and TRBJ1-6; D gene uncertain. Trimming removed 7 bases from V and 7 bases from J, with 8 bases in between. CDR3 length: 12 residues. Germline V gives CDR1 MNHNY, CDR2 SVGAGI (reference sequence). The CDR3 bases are TGTGCCAGCAAGACCGGCAATTCACCCCTCCACTTT. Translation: CASKTGNSPLHF.

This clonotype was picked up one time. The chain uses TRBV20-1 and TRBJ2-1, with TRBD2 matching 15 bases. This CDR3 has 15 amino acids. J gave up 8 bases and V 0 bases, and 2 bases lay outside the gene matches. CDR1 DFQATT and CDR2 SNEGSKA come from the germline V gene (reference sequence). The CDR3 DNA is TGCAGTGCTAGAGAAGGGACTAGCGGGAGGTATGAGCAGTTCTTC. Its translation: CSAREGTSGRYEQFF.

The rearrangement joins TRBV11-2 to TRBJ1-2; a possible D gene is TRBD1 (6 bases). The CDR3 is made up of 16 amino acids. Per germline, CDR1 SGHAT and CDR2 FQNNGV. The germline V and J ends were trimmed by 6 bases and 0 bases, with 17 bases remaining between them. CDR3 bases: TGTGCCAGCAGTACCGGGACATTCGCCGCTAACTATGGCTACACCTTC. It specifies CASSTGTFAANYGYTF.